The 2 T cell receptor beta chains in this list originate from one sample, sequenced in a study of radiation and T cells in renal cell carcinoma. The time point is: blood 4 weeks post-SBRT, at nephrectomy. Stated treatment: 15 Gy SBRT to primary tumor, nephrectomy 4 weeks later. Measured with immunoSEQ multiplex PCR; TCRdb has only the in-frame clones, and not every one. This table has 90,000 to 100,000 clones, roughly 82% appearing once. The sequencing used blood, collected from a patient whose treatment included radiotherapy and nephrectomy. These receptors were collected from a man in his fifties or sixties with renal cell carcinoma.

The V gene is TRBV30, the J gene TRBJ2-3, with 9 bases lining up with TRBD2. The CDR3 consists of 15 residues. From germline, CDR1 is GTSNPN and CDR2 SVGIG (reference sequence). V lost 2 bases to trimming and J lost 0 bases; unmatched junction nucleotides: 3. The CDR3 here is CAWSRLAGSTDTQYF. The CDR3 DNA is TGTGCCTGGAGTCGGCTAGCGGGAAGCACAGATACGCAGTATTTT.

The V call is TRBV4-3, the J call TRBJ2-7, with TRBD1 as a possible D gene (5 bases). CDR3 length: 13 residues. The V end lost 4 bases, the J end lost 2 bases, and 9 bases lay between the germline ends. Germline lookup yields CDR1 LGHNA and CDR2 YSLEER. The CDR3, as DNA: TGCGCCAGCAGCCGCGGACAAGCCTACGAGCAGTACTTC. Amino acid sequence: CASSRGQAYEQYF.